Each of the 30 T cell receptor beta chains below was sequenced from the same sample in a study of shared clonotypes between healthy human individuals. Clones were sequenced by immunoSEQ multiplex PCR, and TCRdb holds only the in-frame ones, with some missing. The table shows more than 2,000,000 clones, with approximately 90% occurring only once. The sample comprised naive CD4+ T cells sorted from blood. Noted subset: CD45RA+ positively selected. Receptors were obtained from a man between 18 and 35 years old in good health.

The chain recombines TRBV9 with TRBJ1-1; 7 bases are shared with TRBD1. The CDR3 length is 16 residues. J was trimmed by 0 bases and V by 4 bases; bases with no gene match: 9. CDR1 SGDLS and CDR2 YYNGEE come from the germline V gene. CDR3 coding DNA: TGTGCCAGCAGCCCCCGACAGGGTAGGATGAACACTGAAGCTTTCTTT. It specifies CASSPRQGRMNTEAFF.

The rearrangement joins TRBV2 to TRBJ1-1, with D hard to call. The CDR3 spans 12 residues. V lost 7 bases and J 7 bases, leaving 13 bases between the germline ends. Germline CDR1 reads SNHLY; CDR2 reads FYNNEI. The DNA of the CDR3 is TGTGCCAGCAATCAACGGACCTTTGAAGCTTTCTTT. This translates into CASNQRTFEAFF.

The chain joins TRBV18 to TRBJ1-1; no firm D call. Germline V CDR1 and CDR2: KGHSH, LQKENI. Trimming took off 1 base at V and 11 bases at J, with 11 bases between the two ends. CDR3 size: 12 residues. This CDR3 reads CASSPRSPPAFF. The CDR3 DNA is TGTGCCAGCTCACCACGGAGCCCCCCGGCTTTCTTT.

This clone was seen a handful of times. The chain links TRBV9 to TRBJ1-5; D gene unclear. Trimming left V 0 bases short and J 6 bases short, with 10 bases between. Germline values: CDR1 SGDLS, CDR2 YYNGEE. The CDR3 consists of 14 residues. CDR3 region: CASSVGAMGQPQHF. CDR3 in DNA: TGTGCCAGCAGCGTAGGGGCAATGGGTCAGCCCCAGCATTTT.

This clone was observed a few times. The gene calls are TRBV4-3 and TRBJ1-1; D ambiguous. The CDR3 runs 15 residues. Germline values: CDR1 LGHNA, CDR2 YSLEER. V was trimmed by 0 bases and J by 0 bases, leaving 8 bases between them. CDR3: CASSQDQTMNTEAFF. The CDR3 DNA reads as TGCGCCAGCAGCCAAGACCAGACCATGAACACTGAAGCTTTCTTT.

The chain joins TRBV6-1 to TRBJ1-6, with 7 bases fitting TRBD1. The CDR3 contains 15 residues. CDR1 is MNHNS and CDR2 is SASEGT in the germline V gene. The ends lost 6 bases at V and 0 bases at J; junction bases unmatched: 2. This CDR3 is CASRQGFSYNSPLHF. In nucleotides, the CDR3 is TGTGCCAGCAGACAGGGGTTCTCCTATAATTCACCCCTCCACTTT.

CDR3 sequence reads: CASSYYVQGASPLHF. In DNA form, the CDR3 reads TGTGCCAGCAGTTACTACGTGCAGGGAGCTTCACCCCTCCACTTT. The J gene is TRBJ1-6, the V gene TRBV6-5, with a tentative D call TRBD1 (5 bases). The germline gives CDR1 MNHEY, CDR2 SVGAGI. This CDR3 comprises 15 residues. The germline V and J ends were trimmed by 1 base and 9 bases, with 13 bases remaining between them.

The J gene is TRBJ2-7, the V gene TRBV5-1, with TRBD2 matching over 9 bases. CDR1 and CDR2 from the germline V gene are SGHRS and YFSETQ. CDR3 length equals 16 residues. Trimming removed 0 bases from V and 3 bases from J; junction bases left unmatched: 7. Written as DNA, the CDR3 is TGCGCCAGCAGCTTGGGGGTAGCGGGGGATATCTACGAGCAGTACTTC. Translated: CASSLGVAGDIYEQYF.

The chain joins TRBV7-2 to TRBJ2-5; a weak D match, TRBD1 (6 bases). V was clipped by 8 bases and J by 5 bases, with 12 bases between them. CDR3 length: 12 amino acids. The germline gives CDR1 SGHTA, CDR2 FQGNSA. CDR3 in amino acids: CASWGLGETQYF. The CDR3 nucleotides are TGTGCCAGCTGGGGGCTCGGGGAGACCCAGTACTTC.

The chain employs TRBV2 and TRBJ2-2; no clear D gene. Germline CDR1 reads SNHLY; CDR2 reads FYNNEI. Trimming took off 4 bases at V and 6 bases at J, with 0 bases between the two ends. This CDR3 region has 10 residues. This CDR3 reads CASSAGELFF. CDR3 in DNA: TGTGCCAGCAGTGCCGGGGAGCTGTTTTTT.

The J gene is TRBJ2-7, the V gene TRBV30; D gene unclear. The germline V gene encodes CDR1 GTSNPN and CDR2 SVGIG (reference sequence). V lost 5 bases, J lost 1 base, and 18 bases lay in between. CDR3 length equals 15 residues. The CDR3 coding sequence is TGTGCCTGGTTCGCCCGCCTCATATGGTCCTACGAGCAGTACTTC. As protein: CAWFARLIWSYEQYF.

The chain recombines TRBV7-3 with TRBJ1-6, with a possible D match to TRBD1 (6 bases). CDR1 and CDR2 from the germline V gene are SGHTA and FQGTGA. The CDR3 is 14 residues long. Trimming stripped 2 bases from V and 10 bases from J, with 12 bases between. In nucleotides, the CDR3 is TGTGCCAGCAGCTTAGGACAGACGGGGTCACCCCTCCACTTT. This sequence encodes CASSLGQTGSPLHF.

Points on this clone: Within the sample, other DNA sequences also encode this same CDR3. V usage is TRBV19 and J usage is TRBJ2-2; TRBD1 might be the D (6 bases). Between the trimmed V and J ends, which lost 6 bases and 1 base, there was a span of 9 bases. This CDR3 has 14 residues. From germline, CDR1 is LNHDA and CDR2 SQIVND (reference sequence). CDR3 amino acids: CASRPTGNTGELFF. CDR3 nucleotide sequence: TGTGCCAGTAGGCCGACAGGGAACACCGGGGAGCTGTTTTTT.

CDR3 amino acids: CATSGGGWYSPLHF. The CDR3, as DNA: TGTGCCACCTCAGGGGGTGGTTGGTATTCACCCCTCCACTTT. The chain combines TRBV19 with TRBJ1-6, with 7 bases that match TRBD1. The CDR3 has 14 residues. With V trimmed by 10 bases and J by 8 bases, 11 bases remained unmatched. Germline values: CDR1 LNHDA, CDR2 SQIVND (reference sequence). The entire variable domain, with the rest obtained from reference TRBV19 and TRBJ1-6, is as follows: DGGITQSPKYLFRKEGQNVTLSCEQNLNHDAMYWYRQDPGQGLRLIYYSQIVNDFQKGDIAEGYSVSREKKESFPLTVTSAQKNPTAFYLCATSGGGWYSPLHFGNGTRLTVT.

Remarks on this clone: Other DNA sequences in the sample encode the same CDR3. The chain carries TRBV7-2 and TRBJ1-6; the match to TRBD1 covers 8 bases. The ends lost 5 bases at V and 9 bases at J; junction bases unmatched: 6. Germline CDR1 is SGHTA and CDR2 is FQGNSA. The CDR3 has 14 residues. The DNA for the CDR3 is TGTGCCAGCAGCCTCGACAGGGGTAGTTCACCCCTCCACTTT. Its protein is CASSLDRGSSPLHF.

V is TRBV6-5 and J is TRBJ2-5, with D maybe TRBD2 (6 bases). The tail of the sequence fits TRBJ2-7 better, so the J call may be wrong. The CDR3 is made up of 14 amino acids. Germline V CDR1 and CDR2: MNHEY, SVGAGI. DNA for the CDR3: TGTGCCAGTTCCCGGGAGCGGGCGTCCTACGAGCAGTACTTC. Its protein is CASSRERASYEQYF.

This clone was detected only once. V and J are TRBV5-1 and TRBJ2-1; D gene unclear. With 4 bases removed from V and 2 bases from J, the gap between germline ends came to 19 bases. Germline CDR1 reads SGHRS; CDR2 reads YFSETQ. This CDR3 has 17 amino acids. CDR3 amino acids: CASSPPVSSEPYNEQFF. The CDR3 region has the DNA TGCGCCAGCAGCCCCCCAGTATCCAGCGAGCCCTACAATGAGCAGTTCTTC.

The genes are TRBV7-2 and TRBJ2-5; D uncertain. This CDR3 has 17 residues. The V gene lost 1 base and the J gene lost 5 bases, with 20 bases spanning the gap. The germline V gene has CDR1 SGHTA and CDR2 FQGNSA. The CDR3 is CASSLGASGGNRETQYF. The CDR3 DNA reads as TGTGCCAGCAGCTTAGGGGCTTCGGGCGGTAATCGGGAGACCCAGTACTTC.

The chain uses TRBV7-2 and TRBJ2-7; perhaps TRBD2 as D (5 bases). Looked up from germline, CDR1 is SGHTA and CDR2 is FQGNSA. The ends were cut back, 1 base at V and 2 bases at J, with 15 bases in the middle. This CDR3 is 16 amino acids long. CDR3 in amino acids: CASSLGTASGTYEQYF. DNA for the CDR3: TGTGCCAGCAGCTTAGGTACTGCGAGCGGAACCTACGAGCAGTACTTC.

This clone showed up just once. The chain couples TRBV28 to TRBJ1-6; no clear D. Deletions cut 4 bases from V and 8 bases from J, with 15 bases between. The CDR3 is 15 residues long. Per germline, CDR1 MDHEN and CDR2 SYDVKM. The CDR3 loop reads CASSSETLGYSPLHF. The CDR3 DNA is TGTGCCAGCAGTTCAGAGACACTGGGATATTCACCCCTCCACTTT.

The chain employs TRBV30 and TRBJ2-2; 11 bases match TRBD2. Germline CDR1 reads GTSNPN; CDR2 reads SVGIG (reference sequence). This CDR3 is built from 14 residues. The ends lost 1 base at V and 7 bases at J; junction bases unmatched: 2. The CDR3 region is CAWSEGTSGGELFF. CDR3 nucleotide sequence: TGTGCCTGGAGTGAAGGGACTAGCGGCGGGGAGCTGTTTTTT.

The chain joins TRBV11-2 to TRBJ2-7, with a weak D call TRBD2 (6 bases). Germline V gene sequence: CDR1 SGHAT, CDR2 FQNNGV. V lost 0 bases to trimming and J lost 7 bases, with 16 bases between them. The CDR3 runs to 15 residues. CDR3 sequence reads: CASSLEGGLRSEQYF. CDR3 nucleotides: TGTGCCAGCAGCTTAGAGGGGGGTTTGAGGAGTGAGCAGTACTTC.

V gene TRBV28 combines with J gene TRBJ2-7; 9 bases align to TRBD2. The CDR3 has 16 amino acids. CDR1 is MDHEN and CDR2 is SYDVKM in the germline V gene. Losses at the gene ends were 4 bases for V and 7 bases for J; bases not matched to a gene: 14. In DNA, the CDR3 is TGTGCCAGCAGTTCACCCGTCGGCGGGAGGGCCCTGGAGCAGTACTTC. Amino acid sequence: CASSSPVGGRALEQYF.

The J gene is TRBJ1-6, the V gene TRBV19; 7 nucleotides align to TRBD1. Germline CDR1 LNHDA, CDR2 SQIVND (reference sequence). After removal of 6 bases from V and 4 bases from J, the junction contained 12 bases not matched to a gene. The CDR3 runs 17 residues. Here the CDR3 DNA reads TGTGCCAGTAGGGGGACAGCCGCTCTCTTATATAATTCACCCCTCCACTTT. Its protein is CASRGTAALLYNSPLHF.

This clone was observed a few times. In the same sample, other DNA sequences code for this CDR3. The rearrangement links TRBV5-1 to TRBJ2-1, with D hard to call. Germline V CDR1 and CDR2: SGHRS, YFSETQ. V was shortened by 2 bases and J by 5 bases, with 5 bases between the two germline ends. The length of the CDR3 is 12 residues. CDR3 coding DNA: TGCGCCAGCAGCTTCGGTAACAATGAGCAGTTCTTC. Translated: CASSFGNNEQFF.

Note on this clone: Other DNA sequences in this specimen translate into the identical CDR3. The chain joins TRBV5-1 to TRBJ1-1; D remains unclear. This CDR3 spans 14 amino acids. Trimming cost V 1 base and J 0 bases, with 7 bases left between them. Germline CDR1 and CDR2: SGHRS and YFSETQ. The CDR3 bases are TGCGCCAGCAGCTTGCAGGCGGTGAACACTGAAGCTTTCTTT. Protein sequence: CASSLQAVNTEAFF.

To note about this clone: Different DNA sequences within this sample yield the same CDR3. This chain uses TRBV11-2 with TRBJ2-3; D not resolved. The V end lost 2 bases, the J end lost 2 bases, and 2 bases lay between the germline ends. CDR1 is SGHAT and CDR2 is FQNNGV in the germline V gene. This CDR3 has 12 amino acids. The CDR3 is CASSLITDTQYF. In DNA form, the CDR3 reads TGTGCCAGCAGCTTAATCACAGATACGCAGTATTTT. Supplemented by reference TRBV11-2 and TRBJ2-3, the full variable domain reads EAGVAQSPRYKIIEKRQSVAFWCNPISGHATLYWYQQILGQGPKLLIQFQNNGVVDDSQLPKDRFSAERLKGVDSTLKIQPAKLEDSAVYLCASSLITDTQYFGPGTRLTVL.

The chain has TRBV19 and TRBJ2-7; weak D call: TRBD1 (6 bases). V lost 6 bases and J lost 0, with 15 bases in between. The germline V gene encodes CDR1 LNHDA and CDR2 SQIVND (reference sequence). The CDR3 runs to 15 residues. In nucleotides, the CDR3 is TGTGCCAGTAGGGGCAGGGACATTAGCTCCTACGAGCAGTACTTC. This codes for CASRGRDISSYEQYF.

In the case of this clone: Within the sample, other DNA sequences also encode this same CDR3. This chain connects TRBV6-4 to TRBJ2-2; no firm D call. Trimming left V 2 bases short and J 4 bases short, with 5 bases between. Germline V gene data show CDR1 as MRHNA and CDR2 as SNTAGT. The CDR3 covers 13 residues. The CDR3 is CASSDGGTGELFF. CDR3 in DNA: TGTGCCAGCAGTGACGGCGGCACCGGGGAGCTGTTTTTT.

This chain links TRBV19 with TRBJ1-6; no clear D. V was cut by 5 bases and J by 0 bases, with 11 bases left in between. This CDR3 region has 16 residues. Germline V CDR1 and CDR2: LNHDA, SQIVND (reference sequence). CDR3 amino acids: CASSLLSSSYNSPLHF. The CDR3 DNA sequence: TGTGCCAGTAGTCTGTTGTCGAGCTCCTATAATTCACCCCTCCACTTT.